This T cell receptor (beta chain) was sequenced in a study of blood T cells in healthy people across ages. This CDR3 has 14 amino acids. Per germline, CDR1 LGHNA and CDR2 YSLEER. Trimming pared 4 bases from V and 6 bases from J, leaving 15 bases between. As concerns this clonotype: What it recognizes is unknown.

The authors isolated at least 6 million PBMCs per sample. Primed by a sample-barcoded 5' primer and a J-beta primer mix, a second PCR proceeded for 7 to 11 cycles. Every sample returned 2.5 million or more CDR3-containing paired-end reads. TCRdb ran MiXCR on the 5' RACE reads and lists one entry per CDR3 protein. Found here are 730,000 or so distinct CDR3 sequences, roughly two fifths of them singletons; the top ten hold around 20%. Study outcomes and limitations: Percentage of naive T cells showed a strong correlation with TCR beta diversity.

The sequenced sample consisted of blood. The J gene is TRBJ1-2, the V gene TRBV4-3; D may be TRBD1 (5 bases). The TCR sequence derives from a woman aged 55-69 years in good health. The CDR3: CASSRIQGPNGYTF. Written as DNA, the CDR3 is TGCGCCAGCAGCCGAATCCAGGGCCCGAATGGCTACACCTTC.